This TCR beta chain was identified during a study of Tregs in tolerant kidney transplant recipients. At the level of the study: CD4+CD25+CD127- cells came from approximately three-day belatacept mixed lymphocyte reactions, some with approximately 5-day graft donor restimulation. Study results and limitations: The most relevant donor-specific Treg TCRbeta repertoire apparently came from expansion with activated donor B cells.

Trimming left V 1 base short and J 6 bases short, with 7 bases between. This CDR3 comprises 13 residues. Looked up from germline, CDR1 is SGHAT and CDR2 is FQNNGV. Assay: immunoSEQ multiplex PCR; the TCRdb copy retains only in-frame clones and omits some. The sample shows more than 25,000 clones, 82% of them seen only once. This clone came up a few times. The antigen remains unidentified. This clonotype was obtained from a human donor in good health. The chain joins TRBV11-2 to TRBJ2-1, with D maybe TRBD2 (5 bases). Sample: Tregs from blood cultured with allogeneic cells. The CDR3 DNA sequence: TGTGCCAGCAGCTTAGGCGGGCCCAATGAGCAGTTCTTC. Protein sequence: CASSLGGPNEQFF. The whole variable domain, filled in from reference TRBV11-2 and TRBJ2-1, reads EAGVAQSPRYKIIEKRQSVAFWCNPISGHATLYWYQQILGQGPKLLIQFQNNGVVDDSQLPKDRFSAERLKGVDSTLKIQPAKLEDSAVYLCASSLGGPNEQFFGPGTRLTVL.